These 9 T cell receptor beta chains came from one sample sequenced in a study of T-cell reconstitution after alpha-beta-depleted transplantation in children. Unique molecular identifiers were used in preparing the TCRbeta library. TCRdb recomputed calls from the PCR reads with MiXCR, one row per CDR3 protein. The sample yields under 850,000 distinct CDR3 sequences, less than 15% seen once. The starting material was PBMCs, obtained before TCRalphabeta/CD19-depleted stem cell transplant. All receptors derive from a girl under 10 years old with congenital amegakaryocytic thrombocytopenia, due to receive a stem cell transplant.

This chain links TRBV2 with TRBJ2-3, with 8 bases lining up with TRBD2. J gave up 4 bases and V 4 bases, and 13 bases lay outside the gene matches. Germline CDR1 and CDR2: SNHLY and FYNNEI. The CDR3 has 17 amino acids. The DNA of the CDR3 is TGTGCCAGCAGTGTCCCCCCGGGAGGGAGTAGCGCAGATACGCAGTATTTT. Amino acid sequence: CASSVPPGGSSADTQYF.

This clonotype came up many times. The chain joins TRBV7-8 to TRBJ1-2, with D possibly being TRBD1 (5 bases). In germline, CDR1 is SGHVS, CDR2 FQNEAQ. Trimming pared 5 bases from V and 8 bases from J, leaving 18 bases between. CDR3 size: 14 residues. The CDR3 loop is CASSHQRGAGGYTF. The CDR3 DNA reads TGTGCCAGCAGCCACCAAAGAGGGGCGGGCGGCTACACCTTC.

The chain links TRBV29-1 to TRBJ2-7; the D is unclear. Germline CDR1 reads SQVTM; CDR2 reads ANQGSEA. Between the trimmed V and J ends, which lost 3 bases and 6 bases, there was a span of 15 bases. The CDR3 covers 13 residues. The CDR3 DNA reads TGCAGCGTTGACGGCGGAGCCCCTAGCGAGCAGTACTTC. This translates into CSVDGGAPSEQYF.

This chain joins TRBV28 and TRBJ2-2; 7 nucleotides agree with TRBD1. The J segment lost 5 bases and the V segment lost 4 bases, leaving 7 bases of the junction unmatched. From germline, CDR1 is MDHEN and CDR2 SYDVKM. This CDR3 contains 15 residues. CDR3 loop: CASSSHDRATGELFF. The CDR3 nucleotides are TGTGCCAGCAGTTCCCATGACAGGGCTACCGGGGAGCTGTTTTTT.

This clonotype has more than one count but fewer than ten. The chain links TRBV29-1 to TRBJ2-7, with a tentative D call TRBD1 (6 bases). Germline V lookup: CDR1 SQVTM, CDR2 ANQGSEA. V shed 6 bases and J shed 2 bases, with 14 bases lying between them. The CDR3 length is 13 residues. The CDR3 coding sequence is TGCAGCGTGCGGACAGCCTCCCCCTACGAGCAGTACTTC. Amino acids: CSVRTASPYEQYF.

This clonotype was detected ten times or more. The chain couples TRBV12-3 or TRBV12-4 to TRBJ1-1, with TRBD1 as a possible D gene (6 bases). The length of the CDR3 is 13 residues. Trimming took off 8 bases at V and 5 bases at J, with 15 bases between the two ends. The chain's CDR3 is CASRRGGGTEAFF. For the CDR3, the DNA is TGTGCCAGCCGAAGAGGGGGAGGGACTGAAGCTTTCTTT.

This clonotype appeared many times. The genes are TRBV7-7 and TRBJ2-1; 8 bases match TRBD2. Germline V CDR1 and CDR2: SSHAT, FNYEAQ (reference sequence). The CDR3 length is 17 residues. V lost 1 base and J lost 2; bases outside the gene matches: 7. The CDR3 spells CASSLESSGVPYNEQFF. CDR3 DNA sequence: TGTGCCAGCAGCTTAGAAAGTAGCGGGGTCCCCTACAATGAGCAGTTCTTC.

The chain uses TRBV2 and TRBJ2-1; 7 bases fit TRBD2. The germline gives CDR1 SNHLY, CDR2 FYNNEI. The CDR3 has 19 residues. With V trimmed by 7 bases and J by 0 bases, 18 bases remained unmatched. In DNA, the CDR3 is TGTGCCAGCAAGTGGTTCGCGGGAGTGAACCCCAGCTCCTACAATGAGCAGTTCTTC. Protein product: CASKWFAGVNPSSYNEQFF.

The CDR3 DNA reads as TGCGCCAGCAGTTCGCCGGGGGGCGGTGAAAAACTGTTTTTT. This codes for CASSSPGGGEKLFF. The rearrangement joins TRBV5-1 to TRBJ1-4; a weak D match, TRBD1 (6 bases). Trimming removed 5 bases at V and 7 bases at J, with 15 bases between. Per the germline V gene, CDR1 is SGHRS and CDR2 is YFSETQ. The CDR3 consists of 14 residues.